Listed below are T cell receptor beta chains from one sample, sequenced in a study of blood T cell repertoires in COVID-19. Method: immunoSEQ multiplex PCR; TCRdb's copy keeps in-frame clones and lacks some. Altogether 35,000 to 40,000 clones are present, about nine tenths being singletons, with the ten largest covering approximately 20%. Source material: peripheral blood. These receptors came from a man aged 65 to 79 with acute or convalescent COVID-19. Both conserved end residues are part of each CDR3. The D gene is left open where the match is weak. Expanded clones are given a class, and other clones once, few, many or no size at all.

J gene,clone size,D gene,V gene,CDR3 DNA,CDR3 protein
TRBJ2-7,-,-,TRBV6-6,TGTGCGACCAGTTTAGCCTACGAGCAGTACTTC,CATSLAYEQYF
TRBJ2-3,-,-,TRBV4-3,TGCGCCAGCAGCCAAGATTTTAGTACAGATACGCAGTATTTT,CASSQDFSTDTQYF
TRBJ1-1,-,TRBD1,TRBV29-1,TGCAGCGGAATGACAGGGGGGAACACTGAAGCTTTCTTT,CSGMTGGNTEAFF
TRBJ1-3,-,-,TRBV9,TGTGCCAGCAGCACTTCCTGGGGGGGCTCTGGAAACACCATATATTTT,CASSTSWGGSGNTIYF
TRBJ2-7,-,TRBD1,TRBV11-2,TGTGCCAGCAGCCTGGGACAGGGTGCCTACGAGCAGTACTTC,CASSLGQGAYEQYF
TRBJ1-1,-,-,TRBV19,TGTGCCAGTATAGGTAAGGGGTCCACTGAAGCTTTCTTT,CASIGKGSTEAFF
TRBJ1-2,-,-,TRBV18,TGTGCCAGCTCACCAATAGAGGGTCGTAACTATGGCTACACCTTC,CASSPIEGRNYGYTF
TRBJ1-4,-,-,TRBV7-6,TGTGCCAGCAGCTTAGGACAGGCTGAAAAACTGTTTTTT,CASSLGQAEKLFF
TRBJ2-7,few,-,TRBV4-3,TGCGCCAGCAGCCAAGAACGCACAGCCTACGAGCAGTACTTC,CASSQERTAYEQYF
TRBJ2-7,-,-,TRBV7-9,TGTGCCAGCAGCTTAACAAACTACGAGCAGTACTTC,CASSLTNYEQYF
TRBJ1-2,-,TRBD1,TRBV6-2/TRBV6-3,TGTGCCAGCAGTTATAAGGGGGCAGTCTCTGGCTACACCTTC,CASSYKGAVSGYTF
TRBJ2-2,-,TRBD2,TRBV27,TGTGCCAGCAGCCCAACTTCCCTAGCGGCAAACACCGGGGAGCTGTTTTTT,CASSPTSLAANTGELFF
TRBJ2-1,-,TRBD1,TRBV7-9,TGTGCCAGCAGGCGGGACAGGACATCCTACAATGAGCAGTTCTTC,CASRRDRTSYNEQFF
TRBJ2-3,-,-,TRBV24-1,TGTGCCACCAGTGACCCGACTAGGGGAAGCACAGATACGCAGTATTTT,CATSDPTRGSTDTQYF
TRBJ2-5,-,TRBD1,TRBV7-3,TGTGCCAGCAGCTACCAGGGGGCGGAGACCCAGTACTTC,CASSYQGAETQYF
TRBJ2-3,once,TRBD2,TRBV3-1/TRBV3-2,TGTGCCAGCAGCCAGACGGGAGGGCACTGGGATACGCAGTATTTT,CASSQTGGHWDTQYF
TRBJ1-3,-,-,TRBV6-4,TGTGCCAGCAGTGACTCGACTGGTTCTCGTAACACCATATATTTT,CASSDSTGSRNTIYF
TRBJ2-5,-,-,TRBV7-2,TGTGCCAGCAGCTTATTACTTACAGGGTTGCAAGAGACCCAGTACTTC,CASSLLLTGLQETQYF
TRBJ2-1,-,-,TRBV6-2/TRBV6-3,TGTGCCAGCAGTCCCAGGCCCCACTCCTCCTACAATGAGCAGTTCTTC,CASSPRPHSSYNEQFF
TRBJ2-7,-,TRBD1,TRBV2,TGTGCCAGCAGTGGCGGGACAGGGGGCCACGAGCAGTACTTC,CASSGGTGGHEQYF
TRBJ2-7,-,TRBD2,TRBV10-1,TGCGCCAGCAGCGTAGCGGGAAGGTACGAGCAGTACTTC,CASSVAGRYEQYF
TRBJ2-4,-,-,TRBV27,TGTGCCAGCACCAGTCGCATCAAAAACATTCAGTACTTC,CASTSRIKNIQYF
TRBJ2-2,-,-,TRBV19,TGTGCCAGTAGCCGAGACAGGCCAGGTTGGACCGGGGAGCTGTTTTTT,CASSRDRPGWTGELFF
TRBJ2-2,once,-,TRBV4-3,TGCGCCAGCAGCCAAGAAAGACTGACTAGTTCCGGGGAGCTGTTTTTT,CASSQERLTSSGELFF
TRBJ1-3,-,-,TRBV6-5,TGTGCCAGCACCAAGAGCTCTGGAAACACCATATATTTT,CASTKSSGNTIYF
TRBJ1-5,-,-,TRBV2,TGTGCCAGCAGTGGGGGGGGTTTTCATCAGCCCCAGCATTTT,CASSGGGFHQPQHF
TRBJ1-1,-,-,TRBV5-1,TGCGCCAGCAGAAATATGTGGAGGAACACTGAAGCTTTCTTT,CASRNMWRNTEAFF
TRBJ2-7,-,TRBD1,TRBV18,TGTGCCAGCTCACGCGGGACAGGGCCATCCTACGAGCAGTACTTC,CASSRGTGPSYEQYF
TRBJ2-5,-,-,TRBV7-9,TGTGCCAGCAGCTTACTTCGGGAGACCCAGTACTTC,CASSLLRETQYF
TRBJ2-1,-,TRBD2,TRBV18,TGTGCCAGCTCACCACCGTCACTAGCGGGAGCCTACAATGAGCAGTTCTTC,CASSPPSLAGAYNEQFF